One sample yielded the 16 T cell receptor beta chains listed below, sequenced in a study of CD8 T cells in ankylosing spondylitis (dated by TCRdb to about 2017). Library preparation employed 5' RACE. The listed sequencing device is Illumina HiSeq 2500. TCRdb cleaned the public reads at Q25 with fastp, built clones with MiXCR and kept in-frame beta chains. Identical CDR3 proteins give one entry, which carries the most common genes and DNA. The sample table holds more than 35,000 distinct CDR3 sequences, of which roughly 2.5% were seen once. The top ten hold approximately 4.4% of the sample. Sequenced sample: blood, either unsorted or a sorted T cell fraction (not recorded which). These receptors all come from a male donor with ankylosing spondylitis or in good health (not recorded which).

This clonotype was detected many times. This chain uses TRBV9 with TRBJ2-3; no clear D gene. The V end lost 5 bases, the J end lost 3 bases, and 4 bases lay between the germline ends. CDR3 size: 11 residues. Germline values: CDR1 SGDLS, CDR2 YYNGEE. The CDR3 DNA is TGTGCCAGCAGTGAGACAGATACGCAGTATTTT. It encodes CASSETDTQYF.

This clonotype was found many times. This chain uses TRBV9 with TRBJ2-7; maybe TRBD1 (5 bases). Germline V gene sequence: CDR1 SGDLS, CDR2 YYNGEE. This CDR3 is built from 13 residues. Trimming cost V 4 bases and J 2 bases, with 10 bases left between them. DNA for the CDR3: TGTGCCAGCAGCCCTTCAGGGACCTACGAGCAGTACTTC. It encodes CASSPSGTYEQYF.

CDR3 amino acids: CASTRRGADHGYTF. The CDR3 DNA is TGTGCCAGCACCCGACGGGGGGCCGACCACGGCTACACCTTC. The chain employs TRBV9 and TRBJ1-2; a possible D gene is TRBD1 (6 bases). CDR3 length: 14 amino acids. The V gene's germline CDR1 is SGDLS and CDR2 YYNGEE. Trimming removed 6 bases from V and 8 bases from J, with 20 bases in between.

This clonotype showed up many times. The V gene is TRBV9, the J gene TRBJ2-7; D not certain. V was trimmed by 3 bases and J by 6 bases, leaving 22 bases between them. This CDR3 has 16 residues. Germline V lookup: CDR1 SGDLS, CDR2 YYNGEE. The CDR3 bases are TGTGCCAGCAGCGAAGAAGTCGGGCCAGGTCCTACCGAGCAGTACTTC. It specifies CASSEEVGPGPTEQYF.

This clonotype was counted many times. The chain carries TRBV9 and TRBJ2-1; the match to TRBD1 covers 9 bases. Germline CDR1 SGDLS, CDR2 YYNGEE. The J segment lost 2 bases and the V segment lost 4 bases, leaving 10 bases of the junction unmatched. This CDR3 is built from 17 residues. CDR3 nucleotides: TGTGCCAGCAGCTTATACTCACAGGGGGCGACCTACAATGAGCAGTTCTTC. Its protein product is CASSLYSQGATYNEQFF.

This clonotype was counted at least ten times. The V gene is TRBV9, the J gene TRBJ1-6; D is ambiguous. Germline V gene lookup returns CDR1 SGDLS and CDR2 YYNGEE. The CDR3 totals 16 residues. The ends were cut back, 0 bases at V and 5 bases at J, with 12 bases in the middle. CDR3 nucleotides: TGTGCCAGCAGCGTAGCGTCGACACCCGATAATTCACCCCTCCACTTT. Translation gives CASSVASTPDNSPLHF.

This clonotype appeared many times. The chain is built from TRBV9 and TRBJ2-5, with TRBD2 matching 10 bases. V gave up 0 bases and J gave up 2 bases; unmatched junction bases: 7. This CDR3 has 17 amino acids. From germline, CDR1 is SGDLS and CDR2 YYNGEE. The CDR3 nucleotides read TGTGCCAGCAGCGTAGCACTAGCGGGACTCCCTCAAGAGACCCAGTACTTC. Translation gives CASSVALAGLPQETQYF.

This clonotype was counted many times. The chain uses TRBV9 and TRBJ2-5; 10 nucleotides align to TRBD1. There are 14 residues in the CDR3. V lost 2 bases to trimming and J lost 5 bases; unmatched junction nucleotides: 3. Germline CDR1 and CDR2: SGDLS and YYNGEE. The CDR3 here is CASSVTGGVETQYF. The CDR3 DNA follows: TGTGCCAGCAGCGTGACAGGGGGCGTTGAGACCCAGTACTTC.

This clonotype was detected many times. The chain has TRBV9 and TRBJ1-2; weak D call: TRBD1 (6 bases). Germline assignment: CDR1 SGDLS and CDR2 YYNGEE. V gave up 1 base and J gave up 8 bases, with 12 bases separating them. The CDR3 has 13 residues. CDR3 sequence (DNA): TGTGCCAGCAGCGTACACAGGGACGGGGGCTACACCTTC. It yields the protein CASSVHRDGGYTF.

The chain recombines TRBV9 with TRBJ2-1, with 8 bases fitting TRBD1. J gave up 2 bases and V 5 bases, and 6 bases lay outside the gene matches. The CDR3 spans 15 residues. Germline loops: CDR1 SGDLS, CDR2 YYNGEE. CDR3 loop: CASRGDRGTYNEQFF. The CDR3 nucleotides are TGTGCCAGCAGAGGAGACAGGGGCACCTACAATGAGCAGTTCTTC.

Ten or more counts support this clonotype. The V and J genes are TRBV9 and TRBJ2-5, with 11 bases lining up with TRBD2. Trimming took 2 bases from V and 5 from J; bases not matched to a gene: 8. From germline, CDR1 is SGDLS and CDR2 YYNGEE. The CDR3 loop spans 16 amino acids. CDR3 in DNA: TGTGCCAGCAGCGTTCGACTAGCGGGGTCCCGGGAGACCCAGTACTTC. Residues: CASSVRLAGSRETQYF.

In this sample, this clonotype turned up many times. This rearrangement joins TRBV9 to TRBJ1-2; D might be TRBD1 (5 bases). The germline CDR1 and CDR2 sequences are SGDLS and YYNGEE. This CDR3 region has 13 residues. Trimming removed 2 bases at V and 4 bases at J, with 9 bases between. CDR3 sequence (DNA): TGTGCCAGCAGCGTTGGGGCCTCCTATGGCTACACCTTC. It encodes CASSVGASYGYTF.

This clonotype appeared many times. This chain connects TRBV9 to TRBJ2-3, with D possibly called TRBD1 or TRBD2 (5 bases each). CDR1 is SGDLS, CDR2 YYNGEE, per germline. With 2 bases removed from V and 0 bases from J, the gap between germline ends came to 10 bases. The CDR3 spans 15 residues. In DNA form, the CDR3 reads TGTGCCAGCAGCGTCTGGGACGGGAGCACAGATACGCAGTATTTT. Protein: CASSVWDGSTDTQYF.

In its sample, this clonotype was seen a few times. The V call is TRBV9, the J call TRBJ1-1; possible D gene TRBD1, 5 bases. CDR1 and CDR2 from the germline V gene are SGDLS and YYNGEE. The CDR3 contains 14 residues. V lost 0 bases and J 4 bases, leaving 10 bases between the germline ends. In DNA, the CDR3 is TGTGCCAGCAGCGTAGGGGGCATGATCACTGAAGCTTTCTTT. Translating gives CASSVGGMITEAFF.

In this sample, this clonotype turned up many times. The V and J genes are TRBV9 and TRBJ1-1; D possibly corresponds to TRBD1 (5 bases). This CDR3 is 17 amino acids long. Germline CDR1 SGDLS, CDR2 YYNGEE. Between the trimmed V and J ends, which lost 0 bases and 1 base, there was a span of 16 bases. The CDR3 is CASSVGVGTVENTEAFF. The DNA for the CDR3 is TGTGCCAGCAGCGTAGGCGTGGGGACGGTCGAGAACACTGAAGCTTTCTTT.

This clonotype has a count of ten or more. The V call is TRBV9, the J call TRBJ2-1, with D uncertain. Per germline, CDR1 SGDLS and CDR2 YYNGEE. The CDR3 covers 13 residues. The germline V and J ends were trimmed by 0 bases and 9 bases, with 10 bases remaining between them. DNA of the CDR3: TGTGCCAGCAGCGTAGCGGATTCCAGTGAGCAGTTCTTC. Translated, it gives CASSVADSSEQFF.